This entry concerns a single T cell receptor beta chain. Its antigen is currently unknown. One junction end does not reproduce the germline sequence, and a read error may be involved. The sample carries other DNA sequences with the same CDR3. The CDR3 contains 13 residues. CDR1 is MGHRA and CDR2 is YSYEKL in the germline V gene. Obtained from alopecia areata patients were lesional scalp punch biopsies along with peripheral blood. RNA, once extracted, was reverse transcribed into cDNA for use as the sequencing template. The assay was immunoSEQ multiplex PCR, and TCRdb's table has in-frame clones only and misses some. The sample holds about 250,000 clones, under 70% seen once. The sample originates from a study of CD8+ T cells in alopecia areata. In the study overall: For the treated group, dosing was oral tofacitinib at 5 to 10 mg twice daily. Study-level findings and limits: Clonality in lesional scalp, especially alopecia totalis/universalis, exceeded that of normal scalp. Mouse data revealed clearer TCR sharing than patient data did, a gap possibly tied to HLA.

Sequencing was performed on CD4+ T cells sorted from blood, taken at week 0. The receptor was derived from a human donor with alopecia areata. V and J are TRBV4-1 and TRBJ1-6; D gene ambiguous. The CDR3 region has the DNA TGTGCCAGCAGCCATAGCAATAATTCACCCCTCCACTTT. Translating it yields CASSHSNNSPLHF.